The 29 T cell receptor beta chains below were found in one sample sequenced in a study of naive and memory T cell subsets. Amplification of ligated cDNA took four PCR rounds with SP2 and nested alpha and beta constant primers. Via MiXCR, TCRdb re-called the UMI-ligation and nested PCR reads, giving one row per CDR3 protein. The table includes about 26,000 distinct CDR3 sequences, around 5.3% detected once. A UMI-containing oligonucleotide was joined by 3' ligation to the TCR cDNA template. Sequenced sample: blood. The receptors were sampled from an adult in good health.

This clonotype was counted many times. The chain joins TRBV28 to TRBJ2-4; unclear D gene. CDR1 MDHEN and CDR2 SYDVKM come from the germline V gene. The CDR3 contains 13 residues. Trimming took off 3 bases at V and 14 bases at J, with 17 bases between the two ends. CDR3 region: CASSLGSALPEYF. The CDR3, as DNA: TGTGCCAGCAGTTTGGGGTCGGCGCTTCCCGAGTACTTC.

The chain combines TRBV7-9 with TRBJ2-2; D unresolved. The CDR3 is 16 amino acids. The ends were cut back, 1 base at V and 1 base at J, with 10 bases in the middle. The germline CDR1 and CDR2 sequences are SEHNR and FQNEAQ (reference sequence). The DNA for the CDR3 is TGTGCCAGCAGCTTAGGTGCGATCCTGAACACCGGGGAGCTGTTTTTT. It encodes CASSLGAILNTGELFF.

In its sample, this clonotype was seen a few times. The chain employs TRBV28 and TRBJ1-4; no clear D gene. The V gene's germline CDR1 is MDHEN and CDR2 SYDVKM. V lost 3 bases and J lost 7, with 12 bases in between. This CDR3 spans 14 amino acids. This chain's CDR3 is CASSFGLRGEKLFF. In DNA, the CDR3 is TGTGCCAGCAGTTTCGGGTTGCGGGGTGAAAAACTGTTTTTT.

This sequence joins TRBV18 and TRBJ2-7; tentative D call: TRBD2 (5 bases). Looked up from germline, CDR1 is KGHSH and CDR2 is LQKENI. Trimming removed 5 bases from V and 7 bases from J, with 21 bases in between. This CDR3 contains 15 residues. The CDR3 loop reads CASSNRTFNTGEQYF. CDR3 DNA: TGTGCCAGCTCAAATAGGACCTTCAACACGGGGGAGCAGTACTTC.

This clonotype was recorded many times. The chain couples TRBV15 to TRBJ2-2; D is uncertain. The CDR3 has 11 amino acids. Germline V gene data show CDR1 as LNHNV and CDR2 as YYDKDF (reference sequence). The ends were cut back, 1 base at V and 9 bases at J, with 3 bases in the middle. The CDR3 DNA follows: TGTGCCACCAGCAGAGCTAGGGAGCTGTTTTTT. It encodes CATSRARELFF. Drawing the rest from reference TRBV15 and TRBJ2-2, the complete variable domain is DAMVIQNPRYQVTQFGKPVTLSCSQTLNHNVMYWYQQKSSQAPKLLFHYYDKDFNNEADTPDNFQSRRPNTSFCFLDIRSPGLGDTAMYLCATSRARELFFGEGSRLTVL.

This clonotype was recorded a few times. V usage is TRBV4-3 and J usage is TRBJ1-2; D is unclear. Germline values: CDR1 LGHNA, CDR2 YSLEER. The CDR3 covers 16 residues. Trimming removed 0 bases at V and 0 bases at J, with 11 bases between. CDR3 amino acids: CASSQERLPANYGYTF. CDR3 coding DNA: TGCGCCAGCAGCCAAGAGAGGCTCCCAGCTAACTATGGCTACACCTTC.

In this sample, this clonotype turned up many times. A junction end diverges from the germline sequence, so it may reflect a read error. The rearrangement joins TRBV20-1 to TRBJ1-1, with 7 bases aligning to TRBD1. This CDR3 has 9 residues. Germline CDR1 reads DFQATT; CDR2 reads SNEGSKA (reference sequence). The CDR3 sequence is CSAPPQGVF. In nucleotides, the CDR3 is TGCAGTGCTCCTCCTCAGGGGGTCTTT.

This clonotype is medium-sized (0.01 to 0.1%) in the sample. V and J are TRBV4-2 and TRBJ2-1; D remains ambiguous. Deletions cut 0 bases from V and 0 bases from J, with 6 bases between. This CDR3 comprises 15 residues. The V gene's germline CDR1 is LGHNA and CDR2 YNFKEQ. In DNA form, the CDR3 reads TGTGCCAGCAGCCAAGATGCAACCTCCTACAATGAGCAGTTCTTC. This gives the protein CASSQDATSYNEQFF.

This clonotype has at least ten counts. V gene TRBV27 combines with J gene TRBJ1-2; 7 bases match TRBD1. CDR3 length equals 15 residues. Germline assignment: CDR1 MNHEY and CDR2 SMNVEV (reference sequence). The V segment lost 4 bases and the J segment 8 bases; nucleotides outside the gene matches: 13. In DNA, the CDR3 is TGTGCCAGCAGTTCAAGACAGGGCGGGATTTACGGCTACACCTTC. This encodes CASSSRQGGIYGYTF.

This clonotype was counted at least ten times. This sequence joins TRBV10-3 and TRBJ2-1; no definite D call. V was shortened by 1 base and J by 8 bases, with 12 bases between the two germline ends. Germline V gene data show CDR1 as ENHRY and CDR2 as SYGVKD. CDR3 size: 14 residues. CDR3 sequence: CAISELGSVDEQFF. CDR3 DNA sequence: TGTGCCATCAGTGAGTTGGGTAGTGTCGATGAGCAGTTCTTC.

This clonotype was observed at least ten times. V is TRBV25-1 and J is TRBJ1-5; weak D call: TRBD1 (5 bases). Trimming left V 1 base short and J 8 bases short, with 12 bases between. The CDR3 runs 14 residues. Germline loops: CDR1 MGHDK, CDR2 SYGVNS. The CDR3 reads CASSELGRVEPQHF. CDR3 nucleotide sequence: TGTGCCAGCAGTGAATTAGGCAGGGTTGAGCCCCAGCATTTT.

This clonotype was observed at least ten times. The chain carries TRBV7-2 and TRBJ2-5; 9 bases agree with TRBD2. The CDR3 runs 15 residues. Germline CDR1 and CDR2: SGHTA and FQGNSA. Trimming removed 5 bases from V and 1 base from J; junction bases left unmatched: 5. CDR3 protein: CASSLIAGAQETQYF. The CDR3, as DNA: TGTGCCAGCAGCCTAATAGCGGGAGCCCAAGAGACCCAGTACTTC.

J is TRBJ2-5 and V is TRBV6-2 or TRBV6-3; 10 nucleotides match TRBD2. Trimming cost V 7 bases and J 5 bases; bases outside gene matches: 13. Per the germline V gene, CDR1 is MNHEY and CDR2 is SVGEGT. The CDR3 loop spans 16 amino acids. CDR3 in amino acids: CASTTQREGLPETQYF. In nucleotides, the CDR3 is TGTGCCAGCACCACCCAGCGGGAGGGCCTGCCCGAGACCCAGTACTTC.

In this sample, this clonotype turned up many times. In DNA form, the CDR3 reads TGTGCCAGCAGCTTCGATGGACGGATCCATTATGGCTACACCTTC. It codes for CASSFDGRIHYGYTF. V gene TRBV6-2 or TRBV6-3 combines with J gene TRBJ1-2; D uncertain. Per the germline V gene, CDR1 is MNHEY and CDR2 is SVGEGT. Trimming cost V 6 bases and J 5 bases, with 19 bases left between them. The CDR3 length is 15 residues.

This clonotype has a count of ten or more. V is TRBV20-1 and J is TRBJ1-5; 8 bases align to TRBD1. CDR3 length: 15 residues. CDR1 and CDR2 from the germline V gene are DFQATT and SNEGSKA (reference sequence). With 5 bases clipped from V and 7 bases from J, the junction kept 13 bases outside the gene matches. As DNA, the CDR3 is TGCAGTGCTTTCCTAGGGCAGGGGGCCGTGCAGCCCCAGCATTTT. It encodes CSAFLGQGAVQPQHF.

This clonotype has only a few counts. V and J are TRBV19 and TRBJ2-1; 11 bases line up with TRBD2. Germline trimming cut 3 bases from V and 7 bases from J; bases unmatched to any gene: 8. Germline CDR1 and CDR2: LNHDA and SQIVND (reference sequence). CDR3 length: 16 amino acids. The CDR3 loop reads CASSIIPLAGDNEQFF. The CDR3, as DNA: TGTGCCAGTAGTATTATCCCACTAGCGGGAGATAATGAGCAGTTCTTC.

This clonotype was found many times. The chain uses TRBV9 and TRBJ2-1; 12 nucleotides line up with TRBD1. The CDR3 is 15 residues long. The germline CDR1 and CDR2 sequences are SGDLS and YYNGEE. J was trimmed by 6 bases and V by 0 bases; bases with no gene match: 1. In DNA form, the CDR3 reads TGTGCCAGCAGCGTAGAGGGACAGGGGGCCAATGAGCAGTTCTTC. It specifies CASSVEGQGANEQFF.

There are a few counts of this clonotype. The gene calls are TRBV14 and TRBJ2-3, with 7 bases identical to TRBD2. Germline V lookup: CDR1 SGHDN, CDR2 FVKESK. V was pared by 5 bases and J by 0 bases, with 5 bases of the junction left unmatched. The CDR3 runs 15 residues. The CDR3 DNA reads as TGTGCCAGCAGCTACCGGGACTACAGCACAGATACGCAGTATTTT. Translated, it gives CASSYRDYSTDTQYF.

This clonotype was seen at least ten times. The V call is TRBV6-2 or TRBV6-3, the J call TRBJ1-1; D possibly corresponds to TRBD1 (5 bases). Germline V CDR1 and CDR2: MNHEY, SVGEGT. Trimming took 3 bases from V and 10 from J, leaving 21 bases between them. This CDR3 has 15 amino acids. CDR3 coding DNA: TGTGCCAGCAGTTATACTTATGATACCGGGACGGGAGCTTTCTTT. It is translated as CASSYTYDTGTGAFF.

This clonotype was counted a few times. The chain combines TRBV29-1 with TRBJ1-2; possibly TRBD1 for D (6 bases). Trimming removed 4 bases at V and 2 bases at J, with 11 bases between. The germline V gene encodes CDR1 SQVTM and CDR2 ANQGSEA. The CDR3 sequence is 13 residues long. The CDR3 here is CSVGRGLNYGYTF. Here the CDR3 DNA reads TGCAGCGTTGGCAGGGGCCTAAACTATGGCTACACCTTC.

This clonotype is labeled as medium-sized. The chain carries TRBV29-1 and TRBJ2-1; D is possibly TRBD2 (5 bases). Germline V gene lookup returns CDR1 SQVTM and CDR2 ANQGSEA. V was shortened by 3 bases and J by 2 bases, with 11 bases between the two germline ends. The CDR3 spans 14 residues. CDR3: CSVDGESTYNEQFF. DNA for the CDR3: TGCAGCGTTGACGGGGAGAGCACCTACAATGAGCAGTTCTTC.

This clonotype has more than one count but fewer than ten. V and J are TRBV12-3 or TRBV12-4 and TRBJ2-2; tentative D call: TRBD2 (7 bases). This CDR3 has 15 residues. Trimming took 3 bases from V and 6 from J, leaving 14 bases between them. The CDR3 sequence is CASSFGGRSAGELFF. The CDR3 DNA is TGTGCCAGCAGTTTCGGGGGGCGCTCCGCCGGGGAGCTGTTTTTT.

This clonotype turned up a few times. In DNA, the CDR3 is TGTGCCAGCAGGCTTCCCGGGACTAGCGGAGCCAAAAACATTCAGTACTTC. Its protein product is CASRLPGTSGAKNIQYF. The V and J genes are TRBV12-3 or TRBV12-4 and TRBJ2-4; 11 bases are a match to TRBD2. With 6 bases clipped from V and 0 bases from J, the junction kept 7 bases outside the gene matches. This CDR3 has 17 residues.

By sample share, this clonotype is medium-sized. This chain's CDR3 is CSVALSGANVLTF. DNA of the CDR3: TGCAGCGTTGCTCTCTCTGGGGCCAACGTCCTGACTTTC. This chain joins TRBV29-1 and TRBJ2-6; D not certain. The germline V and J ends were trimmed by 4 bases and 0 bases, with 4 bases remaining between them. In germline, CDR1 is SQVTM, CDR2 ANQGSEA. The CDR3 contains 13 residues.

This clonotype was seen ten or more times. J is TRBJ2-5 and V is TRBV7-9; 7 positions match TRBD2. The CDR3 consists of 20 residues. Per the germline V gene, CDR1 is SEHNR and CDR2 is FQNEAQ (reference sequence). With V trimmed by 5 bases and J by 0 bases, 21 bases remained unmatched. The CDR3 DNA sequence: TGTGCCAGCAGCCCCGAACTAGCGCTGGAGGGCAGAGGGAACCAAGAGACCCAGTACTTC. Amino acid sequence: CASSPELALEGRGNQETQYF.

The V gene is TRBV6-2 or TRBV6-3, the J gene TRBJ2-5; D may match TRBD1 or TRBD2 (6 bases each). V lost 6 bases and J lost 5, with 28 bases in between. Germline V gives CDR1 MNHEY, CDR2 SVGEGT. The CDR3 consists of 18 residues. As DNA, the CDR3 is TGTGCCAGCAGCCCTCGTCGGCCCCTTCAAACAGGGAGGGAGACCCAGTACTTC. It encodes CASSPRRPLQTGRETQYF.

This clonotype has at least ten counts. The chain joins TRBV12-3 or TRBV12-4 to TRBJ2-5, with 8 bases identical to TRBD2. J gave up 3 bases and V 5 bases, and 5 bases lay outside the gene matches. The CDR3 extends over 14 amino acids. The DNA of the CDR3 is TGTGCCAGCAGTATGACTAGCGCAGAAGAGACCCAGTACTTC. It specifies CASSMTSAEETQYF.

This clonotype occurred many times. This chain joins TRBV10-3 and TRBJ1-5; 7 nucleotides line up with TRBD1. V was pared by 5 bases and J by 6 bases, with 13 bases of the junction left unmatched. Germline CDR1 is ENHRY and CDR2 is SYGVKD. The CDR3 covers 16 residues. In nucleotides, the CDR3 is TGTGCCATCAGTAGCGGCGGGACAGTTTTGGTTCAGCCCCAGCATTTT. Amino acids: CAISSGGTVLVQPQHF.

This clonotype was seen ten or more times. DNA of the CDR3: TGTGCCAGCAGTTCCTGGTCGAGGACTAGCGGGAGGGGCACGGATGAGCAGTTCTTC. This translates into CASSSWSRTSGRGTDEQFF. The chain couples TRBV28 to TRBJ2-1, with TRBD2 identical over 15 bases. With V trimmed by 4 bases and J by 8 bases, 15 bases remained unmatched. Germline V gene lookup returns CDR1 MDHEN and CDR2 SYDVKM. This CDR3 contains 19 residues.